This T cell receptor beta chain derives from a study of T cell repertoires in cytomegalovirus infection. Overall study: Based on public TCR beta signatures, there were indications of CMV infection and of a matching HLA type.

This clonotype was counted ten times or more. Its target is unknown. TCRdb itself ran the reads through MiXCR, one entry per CDR3 protein. The sample includes some 400,000 distinct CDR3 sequences, approximately 31% of them seen just once. Study-level points and caveats: Within the response measured ex vivo, HLA-C-restricted CMV-specific TCR beta clonotypes were dominant. Using cumulative public TCR beta family frequency, the authors identified those who carried CMV together with the relevant HLA.

The source of this sequence is a human donor in good health (CMV status not recorded). Some clones in this sample may be carry-over from other donors' samples. The source material was PBMCs.

In DNA, the CDR3 is TGTGCCAGCAGCTTAGCGGGGGGCGGCACCGGGGAGCTGTTTTTT. Its protein product is CASSLAGGGTGELFF. This chain uses TRBV7-8 with TRBJ2-2, with D possibly called TRBD1 or TRBD2 (6 bases each). Trimming stripped 0 bases from V and 4 bases from J, with 9 bases between. Germline values: CDR1 SGHVS, CDR2 FQNEAQ. CDR3 length equals 15 residues.